What follows are 7 T cell receptor beta chains derived from one specimen sequenced in a study of blood T cell repertoires in COVID-19. Produced via immunoSEQ multiplex PCR; TCRdb's table is partial and in-frame only. The data hold approximately 210,000 clones, with 80% to 90% observed a single time. Material: PBMCs or T cells enriched from blood (not recorded which). All receptors derive from a young man in a cohort exposed to, infected with or recovered from COVID-19 (not recorded which).

This clone was seen once. CDR3 sequence (DNA): TGTGCCAGCAGCCCCCGGACAGACCCGAACACTGAAGCTTTCTTT. It codes for CASSPRTDPNTEAFF. The chain combines TRBV9 with TRBJ1-1; D is perhaps TRBD1 (6 bases). CDR3 length: 15 amino acids. Germline CDR1 reads SGDLS; CDR2 reads YYNGEE. V lost 4 bases to trimming and J lost 1 base, with 14 bases between them.

The chain is built from TRBV6-1 and TRBJ2-2, with 9 bases fitting TRBD1. The CDR3 sequence is 15 residues long. Germline assignment: CDR1 MNHNS and CDR2 SASEGT. With V trimmed by 3 bases and J by 5 bases, 4 bases remained unmatched. The CDR3 spells CASSDPGQGTGELFF. The CDR3 DNA is TGTGCCAGCAGTGACCCGGGACAGGGAACCGGGGAGCTGTTTTTT.

This chain joins TRBV19 and TRBJ2-5; D gene ambiguous. Trimming left V 5 bases short and J 1 base short, with 11 bases between. From germline, CDR1 is LNHDA and CDR2 SQIVND (reference sequence). The CDR3 totals 14 residues. CDR3 coding DNA: TGTGCCAGTAGTCACCGTAGCAGCCAAGAGACCCAGTACTTC. Its translation is CASSHRSSQETQYF.

The rearrangement joins TRBV24-1 to TRBJ1-3; TRBD1 aligns across 7 bases. The CDR3 is made up of 14 amino acids. Germline trimming cut 5 bases from V and 6 bases from J; bases unmatched to any gene: 6. Germline CDR1 KGHDR, CDR2 SFDVKD. CDR3 DNA sequence: TGTGCCACCAGTGCTCCAGGACAGGAAAACACCATATATTTT. Protein: CATSAPGQENTIYF.

This chain joins TRBV18 and TRBJ2-1; TRBD2 aligns across 11 bases. Germline trimming cut 3 bases from V and 5 bases from J; bases unmatched to any gene: 3. CDR3 length: 15 residues. The V gene's germline CDR1 is KGHSH and CDR2 LQKENI. The CDR3, as DNA: TGTGCCAGCTCACCTCTTAGCGGGAGGGACAATGAGCAGTTCTTC. It encodes CASSPLSGRDNEQFF. Full variable domain (remainder filled in from reference TRBV18 and TRBJ2-1): NAGVMQNPRHLVRRRGQEARLRCSPMKGHSHVYWYRQLPEEGLKFMVYLQKENIIDESGMPKERFSAEFPKEGPSILRIQQVVRGDSAAYFCASSPLSGRDNEQFFGPGTRLTVL.

This clone has just a few counts. The rearrangement links TRBV5-6 to TRBJ1-5; 7 nucleotides align to TRBD1. V lost 5 bases, J lost 1 base, and 9 bases stayed unmatched. Germline CDR1 is SGHDT and CDR2 is YYEEEE. This CDR3 is built from 16 residues. CDR3 nucleotide sequence: TGTGCCAGCAGTGCAGTTGGGACAGACAGCAATCAGCCCCAGCATTTT. Translating gives CASSAVGTDSNQPQHF. The full variable domain, rest sourced from reference TRBV5-6 and TRBJ1-5, is DAGVTQSPTHLIKTRGQQVTLRCSPKSGHDTVSWYQQALGQGPQFIFQYYEEEERQRGNFPDRFSGHQFPNYSSELNVNALLLGDSALYLCASSAVGTDSNQPQHFGDGTRLSIL.

This chain uses TRBV6-1 with TRBJ2-7, with D tentatively TRBD2 (6 bases). The CDR3 has 16 amino acids. The V gene lost 2 bases and the J gene lost 7 bases, with 21 bases spanning the gap. Germline V CDR1 and CDR2: MNHNS, SASEGT. The CDR3 spells CASSEMGGGYAYEQYF. For the CDR3, the DNA is TGTGCCAGCAGTGAAATGGGGGGAGGCTATGCTTATGAGCAGTACTTC.